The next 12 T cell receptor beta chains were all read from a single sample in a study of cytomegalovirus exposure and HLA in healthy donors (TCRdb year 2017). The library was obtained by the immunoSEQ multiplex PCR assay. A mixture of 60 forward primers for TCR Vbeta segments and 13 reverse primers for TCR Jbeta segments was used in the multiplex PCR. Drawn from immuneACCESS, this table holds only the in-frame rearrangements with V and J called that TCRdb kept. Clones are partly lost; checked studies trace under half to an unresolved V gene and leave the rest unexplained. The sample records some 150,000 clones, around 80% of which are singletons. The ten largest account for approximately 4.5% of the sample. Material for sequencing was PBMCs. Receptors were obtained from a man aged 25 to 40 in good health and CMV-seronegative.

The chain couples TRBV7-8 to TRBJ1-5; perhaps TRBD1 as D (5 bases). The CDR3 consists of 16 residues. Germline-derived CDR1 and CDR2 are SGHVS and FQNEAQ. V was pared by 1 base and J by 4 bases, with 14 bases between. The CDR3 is CASSLEPGPSNQPQHF. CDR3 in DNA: TGTGCCAGCAGCTTAGAACCAGGGCCCTCAAATCAGCCCCAGCATTTT.

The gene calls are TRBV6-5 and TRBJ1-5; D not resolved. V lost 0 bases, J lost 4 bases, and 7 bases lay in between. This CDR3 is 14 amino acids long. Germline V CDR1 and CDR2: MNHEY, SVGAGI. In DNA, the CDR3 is TGTGCCAGCAGTTACTCGGGCCGAAATCAGCCCCAGCATTTT. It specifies CASSYSGRNQPQHF.

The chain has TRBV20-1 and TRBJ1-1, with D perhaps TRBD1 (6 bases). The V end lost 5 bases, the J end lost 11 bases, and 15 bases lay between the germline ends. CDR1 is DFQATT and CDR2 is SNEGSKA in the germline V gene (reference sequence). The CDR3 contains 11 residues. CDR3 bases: TGCAGTGCTCGGGACATGCGATGGGCTTTCTTT. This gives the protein CSARDMRWAFF.

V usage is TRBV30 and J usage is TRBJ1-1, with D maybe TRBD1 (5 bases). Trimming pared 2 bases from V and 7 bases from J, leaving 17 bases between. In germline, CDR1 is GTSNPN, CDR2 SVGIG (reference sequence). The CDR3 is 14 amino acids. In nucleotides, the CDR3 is TGTGCCTGGAGTACGGGGGACTCGGTGGGTGAAGCTTTCTTT. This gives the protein CAWSTGDSVGEAFF.

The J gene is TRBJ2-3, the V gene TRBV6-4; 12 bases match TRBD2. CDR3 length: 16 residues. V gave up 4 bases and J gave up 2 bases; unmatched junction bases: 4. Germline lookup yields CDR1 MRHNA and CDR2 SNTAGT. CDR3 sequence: CASSALAGGSTDTQYF. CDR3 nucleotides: TGTGCCAGCAGTGCTCTAGCGGGAGGGTCCACAGATACGCAGTATTTT.

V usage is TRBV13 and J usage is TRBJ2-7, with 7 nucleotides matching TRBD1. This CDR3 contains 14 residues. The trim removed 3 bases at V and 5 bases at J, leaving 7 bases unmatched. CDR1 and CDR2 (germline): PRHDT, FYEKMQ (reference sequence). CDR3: CASSFVTGPHEQYF. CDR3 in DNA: TGTGCCAGCAGCTTCGTGACAGGGCCGCACGAGCAGTACTTC. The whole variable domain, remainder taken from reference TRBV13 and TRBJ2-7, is AAGVIQSPRHLIKEKRETATLKCYPIPRHDTVYWYQQGPGQDPQFLISFYEKMQSDKGSIPDRFSAQQFSDYHSELNMSSLELGDSALYFCASSFVTGPHEQYFGPGTRLTVT.

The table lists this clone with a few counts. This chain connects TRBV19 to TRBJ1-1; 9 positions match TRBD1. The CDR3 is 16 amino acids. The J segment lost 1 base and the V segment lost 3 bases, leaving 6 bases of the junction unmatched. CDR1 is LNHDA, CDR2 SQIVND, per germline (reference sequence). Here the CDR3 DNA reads TGTGCCAGTAGTATTAGCTCGGGACAGGGGAACACTGAAGCTTTCTTT. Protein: CASSISSGQGNTEAFF.

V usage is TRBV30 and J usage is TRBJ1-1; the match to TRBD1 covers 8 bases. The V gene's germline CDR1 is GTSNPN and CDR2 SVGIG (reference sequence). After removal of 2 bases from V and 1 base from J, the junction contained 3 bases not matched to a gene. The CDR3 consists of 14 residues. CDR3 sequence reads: CAWSLDRGNTEAFF. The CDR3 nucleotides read TGTGCCTGGAGTTTAGACAGGGGGAACACTGAAGCTTTCTTT. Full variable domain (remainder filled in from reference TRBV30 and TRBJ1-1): SQTIHQWPATLVQPVGSPLSLECTVEGTSNPNLYWYRQAAGRGLQLLFYSVGIGQISSEVPQNLSASRPQDRQFILSSKKLLLSDSGFYLCAWSLDRGNTEAFFGQGTRLTVV.

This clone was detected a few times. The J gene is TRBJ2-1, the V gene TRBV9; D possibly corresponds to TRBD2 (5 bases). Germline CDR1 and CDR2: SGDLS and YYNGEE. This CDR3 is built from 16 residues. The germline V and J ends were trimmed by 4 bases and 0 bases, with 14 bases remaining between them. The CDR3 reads CASSWTAAGSYNEQFF. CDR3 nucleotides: TGTGCCAGCAGCTGGACCGCCGCGGGCTCCTACAATGAGCAGTTCTTC.

The CDR3 sequence: CASSSNRGLVRENIQYF. The CDR3 nucleotides are TGTGCCAGCAGCTCCAATAGGGGCTTGGTAAGGGAAAACATTCAGTACTTC. The rearrangement links TRBV7-9 to TRBJ2-4, with D possibly matching TRBD1 (5 bases). V was clipped by 4 bases and J by 5 bases, with 21 bases between them. Germline assignment: CDR1 SEHNR and CDR2 FQNEAQ (reference sequence). The CDR3 sequence is 17 residues long.

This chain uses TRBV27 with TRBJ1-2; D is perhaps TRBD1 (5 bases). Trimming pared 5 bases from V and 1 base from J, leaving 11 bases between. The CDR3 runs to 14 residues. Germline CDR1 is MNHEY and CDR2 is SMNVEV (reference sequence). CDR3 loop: CASSPDRLNYGYTF. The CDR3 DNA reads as TGTGCCAGCAGTCCCGACAGACTTAACTATGGCTACACCTTC.

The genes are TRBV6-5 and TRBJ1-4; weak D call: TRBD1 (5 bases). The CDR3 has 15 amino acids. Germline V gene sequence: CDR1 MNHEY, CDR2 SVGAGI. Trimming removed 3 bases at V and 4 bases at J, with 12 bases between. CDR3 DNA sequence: TGTGCCAGCAGTTATTCCGACAGAAATAATGAAAAACTGTTTTTT. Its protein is CASSYSDRNNEKLFF.